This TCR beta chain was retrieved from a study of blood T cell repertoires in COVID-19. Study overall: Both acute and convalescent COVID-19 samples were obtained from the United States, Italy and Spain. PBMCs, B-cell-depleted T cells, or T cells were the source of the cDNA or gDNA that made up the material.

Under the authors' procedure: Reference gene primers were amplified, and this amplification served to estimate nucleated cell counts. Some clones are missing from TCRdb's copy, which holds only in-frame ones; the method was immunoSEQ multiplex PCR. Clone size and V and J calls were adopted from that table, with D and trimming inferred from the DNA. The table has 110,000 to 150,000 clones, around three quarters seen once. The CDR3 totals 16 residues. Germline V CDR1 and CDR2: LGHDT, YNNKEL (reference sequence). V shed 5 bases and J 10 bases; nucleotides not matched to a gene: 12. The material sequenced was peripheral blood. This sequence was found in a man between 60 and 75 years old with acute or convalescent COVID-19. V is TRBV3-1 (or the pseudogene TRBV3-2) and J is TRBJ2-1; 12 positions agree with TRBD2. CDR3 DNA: TGTGCCAGCAGCTCATCGACTAGCGGGAGCGATCGGGAGCAGTTCTTC. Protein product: CASSSSTSGSDREQFF.